A selection of T cell receptor beta chains follows, all from one sample in a study of T cell responses to AZD1222 COVID-19 vaccine. The data were produced by immunoSEQ multiplex PCR, yet TCRdb's version contains in-frame clones alone and is incomplete. The data show roughly 99,000 clones, about 90% seen once. The specimen comprised peripheral blood, sampled 28 days after the second AZD1222 dose. The receptors stem from an adult who received the AZD1222 COVID-19 vaccine. Both conserved end residues are part of each CDR3. The order of the fields is V gene, J gene, D gene, clone size, CDR3 protein, CDR3 DNA. D genes are given only for firm matches. Clone size is not always given. Where it is, it says once, few, many or a class for expanded clones.

V gene: TRBV29-1
J gene: TRBJ1-1
D gene: TRBD1
clone size: .
CDR3 protein: CSVVQGSGTTEAFF
CDR3 DNA: TGCAGCGTTGTACAGGGGTCGGGTACCACTGAAGCTTTCTTT

V gene: TRBV28
J gene: TRBJ2-2
D gene: TRBD2
clone size: .
CDR3 protein: CASSVTSGRVGELFF
CDR3 DNA: TGTGCCAGCAGTGTGACTAGCGGGAGGGTCGGGGAGCTGTTTTTT

V gene: TRBV4-1
J gene: TRBJ2-7
D gene: TRBD2
clone size: .
CDR3 protein: CASSYRTSGSDEQYF
CDR3 DNA: TGCGCCAGCAGCTACCGGACTAGCGGGAGCGACGAGCAGTACTTC

V gene: TRBV18
J gene: TRBJ2-7
D gene: TRBD1
clone size: .
CDR3 protein: CASSLQGQGEQYF
CDR3 DNA: TGTGCCAGCTCACTTCAAGGACAGGGCGAGCAGTACTTC

V gene: TRBV11-2
J gene: TRBJ1-2
D gene: .
clone size: once
CDR3 protein: CASRGGKGGYTF
CDR3 DNA: TGTGCCAGCCGGGGGGGGAAGGGTGGCTACACCTTC

V gene: TRBV27
J gene: TRBJ2-3
D gene: TRBD2
clone size: .
CDR3 protein: CASSLSTIPAGRLTDTQYF
CDR3 DNA: TGTGCCAGCAGTTTATCCACCATCCCGGCCGGGAGGCTCACAGATACGCAGTATTTT

V gene: TRBV19
J gene: TRBJ1-5
D gene: TRBD1
clone size: .
CDR3 protein: CASSPTGGNQPQHF
CDR3 DNA: TGTGCCAGTAGCCCGACAGGGGGTAATCAGCCCCAGCATTTT

V gene: TRBV14
J gene: TRBJ1-6
D gene: .
clone size: once
CDR3 protein: CASSQLQTADSPLHF
CDR3 DNA: TGTGCCAGCAGCCAACTCCAGACGGCGGATTCACCCCTCCACTTT

V gene: TRBV6-5
J gene: TRBJ2-2
D gene: .
clone size: .
CDR3 protein: CASLKSTGELFF
CDR3 DNA: TGTGCCAGCCTAAAATCCACCGGGGAGCTGTTTTTT

V gene: TRBV27
J gene: TRBJ2-1
D gene: .
clone size: .
CDR3 protein: CASSFAGSYNEQFF
CDR3 DNA: TGTGCCAGCAGTTTCGCCGGTTCATACAATGAGCAGTTCTTC

V gene: TRBV6-1
J gene: TRBJ1-2
D gene: .
clone size: .
CDR3 protein: CASSDQGVGGYTF
CDR3 DNA: TGTGCCAGCAGTGATCAGGGTGTCGGTGGCTACACCTTC

V gene: TRBV7-2
J gene: TRBJ1-1
D gene: .
clone size: .
CDR3 protein: CASSLGQNTEAFF
CDR3 DNA: TGTGCCAGCAGCTTAGGCCAGAACACTGAAGCTTTCTTT

V gene: TRBV7-9
J gene: TRBJ2-3
D gene: .
clone size: .
CDR3 protein: CASGTSVATDTQYF
CDR3 DNA: TGTGCCAGCGGCACATCCGTTGCAACAGATACGCAGTATTTT

V gene: TRBV28
J gene: TRBJ2-7
D gene: .
clone size: .
CDR3 protein: CASSPGLSYEQYF
CDR3 DNA: TGTGCCAGCAGTCCCGGACTGTCCTACGAGCAGTACTTC

V gene: TRBV7-2
J gene: TRBJ2-2
D gene: .
clone size: few
CDR3 protein: CASSLGPITRTGELFF
CDR3 DNA: TGTGCCAGCAGCTTAGGGCCTATTACAAGAACCGGGGAGCTGTTTTTT

V gene: TRBV5-1
J gene: TRBJ1-4
D gene: .
clone size: .
CDR3 protein: CASSFGNPNEKLFF
CDR3 DNA: TGCGCCAGCAGCTTTGGAAACCCGAATGAAAAACTGTTTTTT

V gene: TRBV4-2
J gene: TRBJ2-1
D gene: TRBD2
clone size: .
CDR3 protein: CASSQEGGSSYNEQFF
CDR3 DNA: TGTGCCAGCAGCCAAGAAGGCGGGAGCTCCTACAATGAGCAGTTCTTC

V gene: TRBV13
J gene: TRBJ1-1
D gene: TRBD1
clone size: .
CDR3 protein: CASSNEGQANTEAFF
CDR3 DNA: TGTGCCAGCAGCAATGAGGGACAGGCGAACACTGAAGCTTTCTTT

V gene: TRBV7-3
J gene: TRBJ2-1
D gene: TRBD1
clone size: .
CDR3 protein: CASSPDRESANEQFF
CDR3 DNA: TGTGCCAGCAGCCCTGACAGGGAATCTGCCAATGAGCAGTTCTTC

V gene: TRBV7-3
J gene: TRBJ2-2
D gene: TRBD2
clone size: .
CDR3 protein: CASRTSVNTGELFF
CDR3 DNA: TGTGCCAGTCGGACTAGCGTCAACACCGGGGAGCTGTTTTTT

V gene: TRBV7-9
J gene: TRBJ1-1
D gene: .
clone size: .
CDR3 protein: CASSLALSLTEAFF
CDR3 DNA: TGTGCCAGCAGCTTAGCGTTGTCACTTACTGAAGCTTTCTTT

V gene: TRBV10-3
J gene: TRBJ2-1
D gene: TRBD2
clone size: once
CDR3 protein: CAISEPAGGHNEQFF
CDR3 DNA: TGTGCCATCAGTGAACCAGCGGGAGGACACAATGAGCAGTTCTTC

V gene: TRBV6-2/TRBV6-3
J gene: TRBJ1-5
D gene: .
clone size: .
CDR3 protein: CASSQGQPQHF
CDR3 DNA: TGTGCCAGCAGTCAGGGTCAGCCCCAGCATTTT

V gene: TRBV29-1
J gene: TRBJ2-7
D gene: .
clone size: .
CDR3 protein: CSVERDNTYEQYF
CDR3 DNA: TGCAGCGTTGAACGGGACAATACCTACGAGCAGTACTTC

V gene: TRBV19
J gene: TRBJ1-1
D gene: TRBD1
clone size: few
CDR3 protein: CASSRTGATEAFF
CDR3 DNA: TGTGCCAGTAGCCGTACAGGGGCCACTGAAGCTTTCTTT

V gene: TRBV5-4
J gene: TRBJ1-1
D gene: .
clone size: few
CDR3 protein: CASSNRTKMNTEAFF
CDR3 DNA: TGTGCCAGCAGCAACCGGACGAAAATGAACACTGAAGCTTTCTTT

V gene: TRBV9
J gene: TRBJ1-2
D gene: .
clone size: .
CDR3 protein: CASRANLRRANYGYTF
CDR3 DNA: TGTGCCAGCAGAGCCAACCTCCGGAGGGCTAACTATGGCTACACCTTC

V gene: TRBV2
J gene: TRBJ1-4
D gene: .
clone size: .
CDR3 protein: CASNWVMNEKLFF
CDR3 DNA: TGTGCCAGCAATTGGGTAATGAATGAAAAACTGTTTTTT